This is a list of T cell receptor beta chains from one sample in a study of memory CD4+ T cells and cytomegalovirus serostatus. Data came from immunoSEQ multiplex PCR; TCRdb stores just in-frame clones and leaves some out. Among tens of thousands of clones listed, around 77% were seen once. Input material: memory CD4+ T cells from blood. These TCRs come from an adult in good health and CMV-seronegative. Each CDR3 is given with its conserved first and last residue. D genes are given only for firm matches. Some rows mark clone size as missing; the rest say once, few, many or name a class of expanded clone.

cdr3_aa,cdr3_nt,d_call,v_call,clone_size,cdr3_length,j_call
CASSYGWAAGSTEAFF,TGTGCCAGCAGTTACGGCTGGGCAGCAGGGAGCACTGAAGCTTTCTTT,NA,TRBV6-5,NA,16,TRBJ1-1
CAAAPGDPGNTIYF,TGTGCCGCGGCCCCAGGGGACCCTGGAAACACCATATATTTT,NA,TRBV10-3,few,14,TRBJ1-3
CASSLDPVTDTQYF,TGTGCCAGCAGCTTAGATCCCGTCACAGATACGCAGTATTTT,NA,TRBV11-3,NA,14,TRBJ2-3
CASSSVTGDHSYNEQFF,TGTGCCAGCAGCTCCGTAACAGGGGATCACTCCTACAATGAGCAGTTCTTC,TRBD1,TRBV7-2,few,17,TRBJ2-1
CASRRQGGGNSPLHF,TGTGCCAGCAGGAGACAGGGTGGTGGTAATTCACCCCTCCACTTT,TRBD1,TRBV28,few,15,TRBJ1-6
CASSSRTSGSREDEQYF,TGCGCCAGCAGCTCCCGGACTAGCGGGTCACGCGAGGACGAGCAGTACTTC,TRBD2,TRBV5-1,many,17,TRBJ2-7
CASSAQSGELFF,TGTGCCAGCAGTGCTCAGTCCGGGGAGCTGTTTTTT,NA,TRBV6-6,NA,12,TRBJ2-2
CASGSGQGRYEQYF,TGTGCCAGCGGATCCGGCCAGGGTCGCTACGAGCAGTACTTC,NA,TRBV27,NA,14,TRBJ2-7
CASSPQGRVSGANVLTF,TGTGCCAGCAGCCCACAGGGGCGAGTCTCTGGGGCCAACGTCCTGACTTTC,TRBD1,TRBV11-2,NA,17,TRBJ2-6
CASSAGTGYTGELFF,TGTGCCAGCAGCGCCGGGACAGGGTACACCGGGGAGCTGTTTTTT,TRBD1,TRBV7-6,NA,15,TRBJ2-2
CASSGNPDGRQRGYTF,TGTGCCAGCAGTGGGAACCCCGACGGTCGTCAGCGGGGCTACACCTTC,NA,TRBV6-1,NA,16,TRBJ1-2
CASSIVRGKSEKLFF,TGTGCCAGTAGTATAGTTCGGGGGAAGAGTGAAAAACTGTTTTTT,NA,TRBV19,NA,15,TRBJ1-4
CASSYRTSGGSYEQYF,TGCGCCAGCAGTTACCGGACTAGCGGGGGGTCCTACGAGCAGTACTTC,TRBD2,TRBV5-1,NA,16,TRBJ2-7
CASSQSGASANYGYTF,TGTGCCAGCAGTCAATCTGGGGCATCAGCTAACTATGGCTACACCTTC,NA,TRBV7-8,NA,16,TRBJ1-2
CASSFSAGQGGTQYF,TGTGCCAGCAGTTTTTCAGCGGGACAGGGTGGGACCCAGTACTTC,TRBD1,TRBV28,NA,15,TRBJ2-5
CASSGQQRDTQYF,TGTGCCAGCTCCGGACAACAGAGAGATACGCAGTATTTT,NA,TRBV11-2,NA,13,TRBJ2-3
CAWRHLSRGEKLFF,TGTGCCTGGAGACACTTGAGCAGGGGCGAAAAACTGTTTTTT,NA,TRBV30,NA,14,TRBJ1-4
CASSGSGVGTDTQYF,TGTGCCAGCAGCGGAAGTGGGGTGGGCACAGATACGCAGTATTTT,NA,TRBV11-2,NA,15,TRBJ2-3
CASSLSGSRTYEQYF,TGTGCCAGCAGCTTATCAGGGAGCCGTACCTACGAGCAGTACTTC,NA,TRBV7-2,NA,15,TRBJ2-7
CASSLNSARGRGGELFF,TGTGCCAGCAGCTTAAATTCTGCCAGGGGGCGCGGCGGGGAGCTGTTTTTT,TRBD1,TRBV7-3,NA,17,TRBJ2-2
CASRNGQGFSEAFF,TGTGCCAGTAGGAACGGACAGGGGTTTTCTGAAGCTTTCTTT,TRBD1,TRBV19,NA,14,TRBJ1-1
CASSQGFGTTSGNTIYF,TGTGCCAGCAGCCAAGGGTTCGGGACAACCTCTGGAAACACCATATATTTT,NA,TRBV4-2,NA,17,TRBJ1-3
CASSLSQGVANYGYTF,TGTGCCAGCAGCTTAAGTCAGGGGGTCGCTAACTATGGCTACACCTTC,TRBD1,TRBV13,NA,16,TRBJ1-2
CASSPRGGGQPQHF,TGTGCCAGCAGCCCGAGGGGTGGTGGGCAGCCCCAGCATTTT,NA,TRBV7-2,many,14,TRBJ1-5
CASSQDYGGTGYTF,TGCGCCAGCAGCCAAGATTATGGGGGGACCGGCTACACCTTC,NA,TRBV4-3,NA,14,TRBJ1-2
CAWARGLAGPYEQYF,TGTGCCTGGGCCAGGGGACTAGCGGGACCCTACGAGCAGTACTTC,TRBD2,TRBV30,NA,15,TRBJ2-7
CASSPTGSYEQYF,TGTGCCAGCTCGCCGACAGGGTCCTACGAGCAGTACTTC,TRBD1,TRBV18,NA,13,TRBJ2-7
CASRGQGADTGELFF,TGTGCCAGTAGAGGACAGGGGGCGGACACCGGGGAGCTGTTTTTT,TRBD1,TRBV19,NA,15,TRBJ2-2
CASSLDGGPYNEQFF,TGTGCCAGCAGCTTAGATGGGGGACCCTACAATGAGCAGTTCTTC,NA,TRBV11-2,NA,15,TRBJ2-1
CASSPEGTSGTHANTGELFF,TGTGCCAGCAGCCCCGAGGGGACTAGCGGGACACACGCGAACACCGGGGAGCTGTTTTTT,TRBD2,TRBV9,NA,20,TRBJ2-2
CAWKGQDTEAFF,TGTGCCTGGAAGGGACAAGACACTGAAGCTTTCTTT,NA,TRBV30,few,12,TRBJ1-1
CASSQDLARGAGELFF,TGTGCCAGCAGCCAAGATCTGGCTAGGGGCGCCGGGGAGCTGTTTTTT,NA,TRBV4-2,NA,16,TRBJ2-2
CASSRPWYNNGYTF,TGTGCCAGCAGTCGACCGTGGTACAACAATGGCTACACCTTC,NA,TRBV28,NA,14,TRBJ1-2
CASSSASGESYEQYF,TGTGCCAGTAGTTCTGCAAGCGGGGAATCCTACGAGCAGTACTTC,TRBD2,TRBV19,NA,15,TRBJ2-7
CASTLRAGATYEQYF,TGCGCCAGCACATTGCGGGCAGGGGCAACCTACGAGCAGTACTTC,NA,TRBV5-1,NA,15,TRBJ2-7
CASNPGDSGRTDTQYF,TGTGCCAGCAACCCCGGGGACAGCGGACGCACAGATACGCAGTATTTT,TRBD1,TRBV9,NA,16,TRBJ2-3
CASSLTLAVVSDTQYF,TGTGCCAGCAGCTTGACCCTAGCGGTTGTTTCAGATACGCAGTATTTT,TRBD2,TRBV11-1,NA,16,TRBJ2-3
CASTQGAIFTEAFF,TGTGCCAGTACTCAGGGGGCAATATTCACTGAAGCTTTCTTT,TRBD1,TRBV19,NA,14,TRBJ1-1
CASSVGTGYQPQHF,TGTGCCAGCAGCGTAGGGACAGGGTACCAGCCCCAGCATTTT,TRBD1,TRBV9,NA,14,TRBJ1-5
CASGGRGVGGNIQYF,TGTGCCAGCGGGGGGCGGGGCGTGGGGGGAAACATTCAGTACTTC,NA,TRBV6-6,NA,15,TRBJ2-4